Below, one TCR beta chain is given with its context. Its antigen is currently unknown. The record originates from a study of identifying expanded T cells in peripheral blood. Whole-study results and caveats: Across healthy donors, higher total template counts meant significantly greater approximately two-week count variance. Differentially abundant clones: roughly 1.2 between replicates, about 15 at approximately 13 days, under 25 at four.

Using immunoSEQ multiplex PCR, the repertoire was profiled, and TCRdb retains in-frame clones only, with some absent. There are more than 85,000 clones in the sample; roughly 90% occur only once, and 8.4% lies in the top ten. No infections or other immune events were documented during collection. This clonotype was obtained from a person between 18 and 70 years old in good health. The sequenced sample was blood.

For the CDR3, the DNA is TGCGCCAGCAGCCAGGGGCGCTCGGATACGCAGTATTTT. Translated, it gives CASSQGRSDTQYF. The chain joins TRBV4-3 to TRBJ2-3; perhaps TRBD1 as D (5 bases). There are 13 residues in the CDR3. Germline CDR1 and CDR2: LGHNA and YSLEER. The ends were cut back, 3 bases at V and 6 bases at J, with 10 bases in the middle.